One T cell receptor beta chain is described in this entry. The antigen remains undetermined. This may come from a read error, since a much larger clone is one base off. Time point here: newly diagnosed GD, antithyroid drugs for less than 3 months. Researchers made the TCR library from RNA that was extracted from PBMCs. According to the study, TCR beta libraries were built with iRepertoire HTBI primers and CDR3-region Arm-PCR. TCRdb fed the multiplex PCR reads into MiXCR, producing one record per CDR3 protein. The table lists 250,000 to 300,000 distinct CDR3 sequences, 18% of them singletons, with 11% to 15% in the top ten. This entry is derived from a study of regulatory T cells in long-lasting Graves disease. Study-level results: More public clonotypes were shared by persistent patients (about 3,000) than by new patients (about 970).

The CDR3 covers 15 residues. V was pared by 2 bases and J by 7 bases, with 15 bases between. This sample was shared with a second study, whose subject was T cells in Graves' hyperthyroidism and ophthalmopathy. That source notes: TCR CDR3 regions were first amplified by RT-PCR with HTBI primers. Most thyroid clonotypes expanded above 0.001 appeared in blood too. Ophthalmopathy was distinguished from stable hyperthyroidism by 13 V-J signatures.

Specimen: peripheral blood mononuclear cells (PBMCs), collected at new diagnosis, from a patient treated with antithyroid drugs. This TCR came from a young woman with Graves disease. This chain uses TRBV12-3 or TRBV12-4 with TRBJ2-1, with a tentative D call TRBD1 (6 bases). CDR3 in amino acids: CASSLRGNSKNEQFF. In DNA, the CDR3 is TGTGCCAGCAGTTTAAGGGGGAATAGCAAGAATGAGCAGTTCTTC.